Listed here are 24 T cell receptor beta chains from one sample, sequenced in a study of T cell repertoires in cytomegalovirus infection. One entry per CDR3 protein, called by TCRdb with MiXCR from the reads. Of approximately 700,000 distinct CDR3 sequences in the sample, 35% were seen once. Sequencing used PBMCs. The receptors derive from a human donor in good health (CMV status not recorded). Some clones in this sample may be carry-over from other donors' samples.

This clonotype has only a few counts. The chain recombines TRBV19 with TRBJ2-4; D is possibly TRBD1 (6 bases). Germline V lookup: CDR1 LNHDA, CDR2 SQIVND (reference sequence). There are 14 residues in the CDR3. Trimming shortened V by 4 bases and J by 9 bases, and 16 bases separated the two germline ends. CDR3 DNA sequence: TGTGCCAGTAGTACCACAGGGAAGGTGCGCATTCAGTACTTC. Amino acid sequence: CASSTTGKVRIQYF.

The V and J genes are TRBV18 and TRBJ2-1, with D perhaps TRBD1 (6 bases). Germline V gene data show CDR1 as KGHSH and CDR2 as LQKENI. V lost 8 bases, J lost 2 bases, and 16 bases lay in between. The CDR3 runs to 15 residues. Written as DNA, the CDR3 is TGTGCCAGCGCTCAGGGGATAGGGCCCTACAATGAGCAGTTCTTC. It encodes CASAQGIGPYNEQFF.

This clonotype was picked up a small number of times. The chain is built from TRBV28 and TRBJ1-5, with a possible D match to TRBD1 (6 bases). The V end was cut by 6 bases, the J end by 3 bases, with 15 bases between. The CDR3 consists of 15 residues. Looked up from germline, CDR1 is MDHEN and CDR2 is SYDVKM. CDR3 nucleotides: TGTGCCAGCAGCCAGGGAGGGGGGCCCAATCAGCCCCAGCATTTT. It specifies CASSQGGGPNQPQHF.

DNA for the CDR3: TGTGCCAGCAGCTTCTCGAGCGGGAGATCGGGTGAGCAGTTCTTC. It yields the protein CASSFSSGRSGEQFF. The rearrangement links TRBV13 to TRBJ2-1; the match to TRBD2 covers 8 bases. The germline V gene encodes CDR1 PRHDT and CDR2 FYEKMQ (reference sequence). Trimming at V came to 3 bases and at J to 9 bases, leaving 10 bases not matched to a gene. CDR3 size: 15 residues.

This chain links TRBV29-1 with TRBJ1-3, with D unresolved. The CDR3 is 15 residues long. Germline CDR1 reads SQVTM; CDR2 reads ANQGSEA. Trimming pared 4 bases from V and 1 base from J, leaving 14 bases between. CDR3 protein: CSVVLGVGSGNTIYF. The DNA for the CDR3 is TGCAGCGTTGTACTCGGCGTTGGATCTGGAAACACCATATATTTT. The variable domain in full, completed from reference TRBV29-1 and TRBJ1-3, reads SAVISQKPSRDICQRGTSLTIQCQVDSQVTMMFWYRQQPGQSLTLIATANQGSEATYESGFVIDKFPISRPNLTFSTLTVSNMSPEDSSIYLCSVVLGVGSGNTIYFGEGSWLTVV.

The chain employs TRBV5-6 and TRBJ2-1; D unresolved. There are 14 residues in the CDR3. V was shortened by 0 bases and J by 8 bases, with 12 bases between the two germline ends. The germline V gene has CDR1 SGHDT and CDR2 YYEEEE. CDR3 sequence: CASSLGVGSDEQFF. The DNA for the CDR3 is TGTGCCAGCAGCTTGGGGGTCGGTAGTGATGAGCAGTTCTTC. Supplemented by reference TRBV5-6 and TRBJ2-1, the full variable domain reads DAGVTQSPTHLIKTRGQQVTLRCSPKSGHDTVSWYQQALGQGPQFIFQYYEEEERQRGNFPDRFSGHQFPNYSSELNVNALLLGDSALYLCASSLGVGSDEQFFGPGTRLTVL.

The V and J genes are TRBV20-1 and TRBJ1-2, with D unresolved. The CDR3 loop spans 8 amino acids. Germline values: CDR1 DFQATT, CDR2 SNEGSKA (reference sequence). CDR3 bases: TGCAGGGCGGGCGGCTACACCTTC. Translation: CRAGGYTF.

This clonotype has ten or more counts. This chain joins TRBV7-2 and TRBJ2-3, with 16 bases matching TRBD2. CDR1 is SGHTA, CDR2 FQGNSA, per germline. With V trimmed by 4 bases and J by 3 bases, 10 bases remained unmatched. The CDR3 has 19 amino acids. CDR3 amino acids: CASSSPPGLAGGFTDTQYF. CDR3 bases: TGTGCCAGCAGCTCCCCGCCGGGACTAGCGGGAGGGTTTACAGATACGCAGTATTTT.

This clonotype was counted many times. The V and J genes are TRBV6-5 and TRBJ1-1; D gene uncertain. This CDR3 region has 12 residues. Germline V gene data show CDR1 as MNHEY and CDR2 as SVGAGI. V gave up 6 bases and J gave up 1 base, with 6 bases separating them. The CDR3 spells CASRDPNTEAFF. The DNA of the CDR3 is TGTGCCAGCAGGGACCCGAACACTGAAGCTTTCTTT.

In this sample, this clonotype turned up a few times. The chain joins TRBV5-6 to TRBJ2-4; 7 bases agree with TRBD1. J lost 6 bases, V lost 1 base, and 7 bases had no gene match. This CDR3 has 15 residues. CDR1 is SGHDT and CDR2 is YYEEEE in the germline V gene. CDR3 in DNA: TGTGCCAGCAGCTTGCCTGGGGACAGCAGAAACATTCAGTACTTC. It yields the protein CASSLPGDSRNIQYF.

This clonotype has a handful of counts. The chain is built from TRBV6-8 and TRBJ2-1, with D possibly TRBD2 on 7 matching bases. The V and J ends lost 2 bases and 2 bases respectively, with 16 bases between them. CDR3 length: 17 amino acids. Germline CDR1 MNHGY, CDR2 SAAAGT. CDR3 nucleotide sequence: TGTGCCAGCAGTTACCGCCGGGGGGCAGGAGCCTACAATGAGCAGTTCTTC. This encodes CASSYRRGAGAYNEQFF.

This clonotype has a handful of counts. The rearrangement uses TRBV28 and TRBJ2-7; 7 bases agree with TRBD1. CDR1 is MDHEN, CDR2 SYDVKM, per germline. V was pared by 3 bases and J by 1 base, with 6 bases of the junction left unmatched. The CDR3 runs to 15 residues. CDR3 region: CASSFRGGPSYEQYF. The CDR3 nucleotides read TGTGCCAGCAGTTTCCGAGGGGGCCCTTCCTACGAGCAGTACTTC. Filled out from reference TRBV28 and TRBJ2-7, the complete variable domain reads DVKVTQSSRYLVKRTGEKVFLECVQDMDHENMFWYRQDPGLGLRLIYFSYDVKMKEKGDIPEGYSVSREKKERFSLILESASTNQTSMYLCASSFRGGPSYEQYFGPGTRLTVT.

The rearrangement joins TRBV10-3 to TRBJ1-5; TRBD1 might be the D (6 bases). Trimming stripped 3 bases from V and 7 bases from J, with 10 bases between. This CDR3 comprises 13 residues. Germline-derived CDR1 and CDR2 are ENHRY and SYGVKD. The CDR3 DNA follows: TGTGCCATCAGTGATTTAGGGGGACAGCCCCAGCATTTT. Residues: CAISDLGGQPQHF.

The CDR3 sequence: CASSMAYEGDSRNTEAFF. The CDR3 DNA reads TGTGCCAGTAGTATGGCGTACGAAGGGGACAGTAGAAACACTGAAGCTTTCTTT. The chain employs TRBV19 and TRBJ1-1; 7 bases fit TRBD1. CDR1 is LNHDA, CDR2 SQIVND, per germline (reference sequence). The CDR3 runs to 18 residues. J was trimmed by 2 bases and V by 3 bases; bases with no gene match: 15.

This clonotype was counted a few times. This chain uses TRBV27 with TRBJ2-7; D may be TRBD1 (6 bases). V was cut by 7 bases and J by 0 bases, with 16 bases left in between. Germline loops: CDR1 MNHEY, CDR2 SMNVEV (reference sequence). The CDR3 extends over 15 amino acids. Here the CDR3 DNA reads TGTGCCAGCATGGCCCTGAACAGGGTCTCCTACGAGCAGTACTTC. Its translation: CASMALNRVSYEQYF.

This clonotype was seen a few times. This chain connects TRBV7-2 to TRBJ2-1, with 11 bases aligning to TRBD1. Germline CDR1 and CDR2: SGHTA and FQGNSA. V dropped 5 bases and J dropped 4; count of bases not matched to a gene: 16. This CDR3 contains 19 residues. The CDR3 spells CASSNSGTGGLGGYNEQFF. The DNA for the CDR3 is TGTGCCAGCAGCAACTCAGGGACAGGGGGTCTAGGGGGTTACAATGAGCAGTTCTTC.

This clonotype was counted only a few times. The rearrangement joins TRBV7-9 to TRBJ2-2, with 7 bases lining up with TRBD1. This CDR3 contains 17 residues. V was pared by 4 bases and J by 2 bases, with 10 bases of the junction left unmatched. Germline CDR1 and CDR2: SEHNR and FQNEAQ (reference sequence). The CDR3 bases are TGTGCCAGCAGCTCCCTCGTCGACAGGGATAACACCGGGGAGCTGTTTTTT. Its protein is CASSSLVDRDNTGELFF.

V is TRBV28 and J is TRBJ2-5; 12 nucleotides match TRBD1. With V trimmed by 9 bases and J by 4 bases, 9 bases remained unmatched. Germline V gives CDR1 MDHEN, CDR2 SYDVKM. The CDR3 extends over 15 amino acids. The CDR3 spells CASNRDRGQGETQYF. DNA for the CDR3: TGTGCCAGTAACCGGGACAGGGGGCAAGGAGAGACCCAGTACTTC.

The gene calls are TRBV25-1 and TRBJ1-5; possibly TRBD1 for D (6 bases). CDR1 and CDR2 (germline): MGHDK, SYGVNS. The CDR3 is 15 amino acids. V lost 6 bases and J lost 4, with 16 bases in between. The CDR3 reads CASRRGGAENQPQHF. In DNA form, the CDR3 reads TGTGCCAGCAGACGTGGGGGGGCGGAAAATCAGCCCCAGCATTTT.

The chain employs TRBV7-2 and TRBJ1-2; no clear D. Germline values: CDR1 SGHTA, CDR2 FQGNSA. V shed 0 bases and J shed 6 bases, with 8 bases lying between them. CDR3 size: 13 residues. CDR3 nucleotides: TGTGCCAGCAGCTTAGCCCCCAGAGATGGCTACACCTTC. Residues: CASSLAPRDGYTF.

The chain joins TRBV5-1 to TRBJ2-7; 9 nucleotides agree with TRBD2. This CDR3 spans 15 amino acids. The V segment lost 3 bases and the J segment 2 bases; nucleotides outside the gene matches: 6. Germline CDR1 SGHRS, CDR2 YFSETQ. The DNA of the CDR3 is TGCGCCAGCAGCTGGAAGCGGGAGGCCACCTACGAGCAGTACTTC. Its translation is CASSWKREATYEQYF.

This clonotype was detected many times. The rearrangement links TRBV6-1 to TRBJ2-3; 7 bases match TRBD2. V shed 6 bases, J shed 4 bases, and the junction held 4 bases outside the gene matches. This CDR3 has 13 amino acids. CDR1 MNHNS and CDR2 SASEGT come from the germline V gene. The DNA for the CDR3 is TGTGCCAGCAGCCTCCGGGAGGCAGATACGCAGTATTTT. Its protein is CASSLREADTQYF.

The chain joins TRBV5-4 to TRBJ2-1, with D possibly matching TRBD1 (6 bases). Trimming shortened V by 0 bases and J by 3 bases, and 10 bases separated the two germline ends. Germline-derived CDR1 and CDR2 are SGHNT and YYREEE (reference sequence). The CDR3 contains 15 residues. This CDR3 is CASSLVGTNYNEQFF. In nucleotides, the CDR3 is TGTGCCAGCAGCTTGGTTGGGACAAACTACAATGAGCAGTTCTTC.

The chain employs TRBV20-1 and TRBJ2-1, with 9 positions matching TRBD2. Unmatched junction bases numbered 20, after V lost 5 bases and J lost 9 bases. The germline V gene has CDR1 DFQATT and CDR2 SNEGSKA (reference sequence). The CDR3 spans 17 residues. The CDR3, as DNA: TGCAGTGCTTGGTCAGTTATAGCGGGAGATGGTGGGAGTGAGCAGTTCTTC. Translating it yields CSAWSVIAGDGGSEQFF.